The next 8 T cell receptor beta chains were all read from a single sample in a study of T cells in tumors after PD-1 blockade. The repertoire was sequenced with immunoSEQ multiplex PCR; TCRdb's copy has only in-frame clones and lacks some. In the table there are approximately 45,000 clones, 65% to 85% of which are singletons. Sequenced material: PBMCs, taken before anti-PD-1 therapy. These TCRs come from a human donor with advanced basal cell or squamous cell carcinoma (not recorded which).

The chain uses TRBV18 and TRBJ1-3, with unresolved D. In germline, CDR1 is KGHSH, CDR2 LQKENI. V was cut by 2 bases and J by 0 bases, with 11 bases left in between. This CDR3 has 16 amino acids. CDR3 sequence (DNA): TGTGCCAGCTCACCAACAGTACAAGCCTCTGGAAACACCATATATTTT. Protein: CASSPTVQASGNTIYF.

The gene calls are TRBV28 and TRBJ1-2, with 10 bases identical to TRBD1. The CDR3 covers 15 residues. Germline V gene sequence: CDR1 MDHEN, CDR2 SYDVKM. Germline trimming cut 2 bases from V and 8 bases from J; bases unmatched to any gene: 8. The CDR3: CASSLPGTGAYGYTF. The CDR3 region has the DNA TGTGCCAGCAGTTTACCCGGGACAGGGGCGTACGGCTACACCTTC.

The chain carries TRBV2 and TRBJ1-1; D is perhaps TRBD1 (6 bases). The CDR3 has 13 amino acids. Trimming removed 5 bases from V and 1 base from J, with 8 bases in between. The germline gives CDR1 SNHLY, CDR2 FYNNEI. The CDR3 DNA follows: TGTGCCAGCAGTCGGACAGAGAACACTGAAGCTTTCTTT. Translating it yields CASSRTENTEAFF.

The chain uses TRBV10-3 and TRBJ2-6; no clear D gene. With 5 bases removed from V and 0 bases from J, the gap between germline ends came to 8 bases. Germline lookup yields CDR1 ENHRY and CDR2 SYGVKD. This CDR3 contains 15 residues. CDR3 protein: CAISLENSGANVLTF. The CDR3 bases are TGTGCCATCAGTCTTGAGAACTCTGGGGCCAACGTCCTGACTTTC.

This rearrangement joins TRBV10-3 to TRBJ1-2; 7 bases are a match to TRBD1. CDR1 and CDR2 (germline): ENHRY, SYGVKD. Trimming took 8 bases from V and 6 from J; bases not matched to a gene: 3. The length of the CDR3 is 11 residues. CDR3 region: CAIAGTDGYTF. CDR3 DNA: TGTGCCATCGCGGGGACAGATGGCTACACCTTC.

The V gene is TRBV12-5, the J gene TRBJ2-1, with D possibly TRBD1 on 6 matching bases. This CDR3 has 15 amino acids. CDR1 is LGHNT, CDR2 FRNRAP, per germline. V lost 5 bases to trimming and J lost 2 bases, with 13 bases between them. The chain's CDR3 is CASGTLGATYNEQFF. CDR3 bases: TGTGCTAGTGGTACTTTGGGGGCAACCTACAATGAGCAGTTCTTC.

J is TRBJ1-1 and V is TRBV5-4; unclear D gene. Germline V gene sequence: CDR1 SGHNT, CDR2 YYREEE (reference sequence). The V gene lost 4 bases and the J gene lost 1 base, with 8 bases spanning the gap. The CDR3 length is 13 residues. CDR3 DNA sequence: TGTGCCAGCAGCCCAACACAGAACACTGAAGCTTTCTTT. As protein: CASSPTQNTEAFF.

This chain uses TRBV10-1 with TRBJ2-7; D tentatively fits TRBD1 or TRBD2 (6 bases each). Germline V gene sequence: CDR1 WNHNN, CDR2 SYGVQD (reference sequence). The CDR3 consists of 15 residues. V shed 0 bases and J shed 6 bases, with 15 bases lying between them. This CDR3 reads CASSESGGARGEQYF. The CDR3 nucleotides read TGCGCCAGCAGTGAGTCGGGGGGCGCAAGGGGCGAGCAGTACTTC.